This T cell receptor (beta chain) was identified during a study of metastatic and nonmetastatic thyroid tumors. Turning to the study itself: Comparison of repertoires was carried out across blood and tumor or nodule tissue from malignant and benign thyroid patients.

Study processing details: CDR3 differences across clinicopathological groups were used to build a distant-metastasis classifier for papillary thyroid cancer. TCRdb re-called the PCR reads with MiXCR. TCRdb's processing, not the authors' own work, is the source of the V and J calls. The data show about 21,000 clones, 28% seen once. The study's findings and limits: Patients with malignant thyroid tumors reportedly had significantly higher TCR beta diversity than those with benign nodules, in blood and tumor.

As for this clone: Antigen specificity is unknown.

Patients were all untreated before their thyroid surgery. Sequencing input: tumor tissue. This TCR was recovered from a male donor with papillary thyroid cancer or a benign thyroid nodule (not recorded which). Some clones in this sample may be carry-over from other donors' samples.

The CDR3 here is CASSLEGDVNTEAFF. The CDR3 DNA reads TGTGCCAGCAGCTTAGAAGGGGACGTGAACACTGAAGCTTTCTTT. The chain is built from TRBV7-8 and TRBJ1-1; weak D call: TRBD1 (5 bases). The CDR3 extends over 15 amino acids. The germline V and J ends were trimmed by 1 base and 0 bases, with 9 bases remaining between them. CDR1 SGHVS and CDR2 FQNEAQ come from the germline V gene.